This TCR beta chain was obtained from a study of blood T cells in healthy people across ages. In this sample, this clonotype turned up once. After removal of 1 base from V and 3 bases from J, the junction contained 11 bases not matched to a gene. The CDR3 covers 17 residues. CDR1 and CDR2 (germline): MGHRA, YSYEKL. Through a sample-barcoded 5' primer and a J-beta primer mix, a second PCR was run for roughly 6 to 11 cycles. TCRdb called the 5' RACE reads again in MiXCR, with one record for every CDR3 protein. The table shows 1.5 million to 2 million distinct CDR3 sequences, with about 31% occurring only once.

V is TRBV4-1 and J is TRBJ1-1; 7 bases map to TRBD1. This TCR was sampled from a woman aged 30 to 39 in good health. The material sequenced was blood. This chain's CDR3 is CASSQGVGGGWDTEAFF. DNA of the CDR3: TGCGCCAGCAGCCAAGGCGTAGGGGGCGGATGGGACACTGAAGCTTTCTTT.